What follows is one T cell receptor beta chain and its context. This CDR3 is 17 amino acids long. The germline CDR1 and CDR2 sequences are LGHDT and YNNKEL (reference sequence). V lost 0 bases and J lost 0, with 12 bases in between. The sample is drawn from a study of CD8 T cells in Susac syndrome. Random hexamers served to reverse transcribe roughly 0.5 to 1 ug RNA. MiXCR, run by TCRdb on the immunoSEQ multiplex PCR reads, gives a single entry per CDR3 protein. The data contain about 100,000 distinct CDR3 sequences, roughly 91% of them singletons. The sample taken for sequencing was CD8+ T cells from PBMCs. This clonotype was sampled from a human donor in good health. The V and J genes are TRBV3-1 and TRBJ2-4, with D possibly TRBD2 on 5 matching bases. The CDR3 here is CASSQEIGSLAKNIQYF. Here the CDR3 DNA reads TGTGCCAGCAGCCAAGAAATTGGGAGCTTAGCCAAAAACATTCAGTACTTC. Drawing the rest from reference TRBV3-1 and TRBJ2-4, the complete variable domain is DTAVSQTPKYLVTQMGNDKSIKCEQNLGHDTMYWYKQDSKKFLKIMFSYNNKELIINETVPNRFSPKSPDKAHLNLHINSLELGDSAVYFCASSQEIGSLAKNIQYFGAGTRLSVL.